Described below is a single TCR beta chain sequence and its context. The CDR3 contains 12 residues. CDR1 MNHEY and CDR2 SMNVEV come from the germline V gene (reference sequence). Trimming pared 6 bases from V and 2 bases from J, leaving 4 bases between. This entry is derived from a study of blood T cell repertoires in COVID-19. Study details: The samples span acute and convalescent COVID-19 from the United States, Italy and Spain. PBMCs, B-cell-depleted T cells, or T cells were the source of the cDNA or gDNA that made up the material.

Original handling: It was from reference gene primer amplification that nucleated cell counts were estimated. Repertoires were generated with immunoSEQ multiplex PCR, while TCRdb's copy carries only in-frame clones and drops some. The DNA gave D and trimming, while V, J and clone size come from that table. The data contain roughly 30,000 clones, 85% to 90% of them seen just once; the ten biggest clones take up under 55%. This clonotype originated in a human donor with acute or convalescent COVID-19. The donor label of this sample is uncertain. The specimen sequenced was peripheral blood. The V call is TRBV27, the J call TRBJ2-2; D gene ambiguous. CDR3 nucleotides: TGTGCCAGCAGAACAAACACCGGGGAGCTGTTTTTT. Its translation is CASRTNTGELFF.